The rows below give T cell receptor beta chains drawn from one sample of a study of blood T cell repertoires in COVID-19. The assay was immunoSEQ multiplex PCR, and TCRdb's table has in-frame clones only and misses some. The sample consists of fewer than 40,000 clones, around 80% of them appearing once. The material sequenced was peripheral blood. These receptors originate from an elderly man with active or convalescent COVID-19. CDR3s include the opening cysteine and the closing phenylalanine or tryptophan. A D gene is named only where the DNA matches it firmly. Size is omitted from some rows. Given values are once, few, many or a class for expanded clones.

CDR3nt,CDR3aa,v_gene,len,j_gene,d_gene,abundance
TGTGCCAGCAGCTCCGGACAGAGCGTCATGAACACTGAAGCTTTCTTT,CASSSGQSVMNTEAFF,TRBV5-5,16,TRBJ1-1,-,-
TGTGCCAGCAGCATACTAGCGGGGGGGAGGACAGATACGCAGTATTTT,CASSILAGGRTDTQYF,TRBV11-2,16,TRBJ2-3,TRBD2,-
TGTGCCAGCAGCTTAACCGGGACTACTAGCACAGATACGCAGTATTTT,CASSLTGTTSTDTQYF,TRBV7-9,16,TRBJ2-3,TRBD2,-
TGTGCCAGCAGCTCTTGGACACGACCCTACGAGCAGTACTTC,CASSSWTRPYEQYF,TRBV9,14,TRBJ2-7,-,-
TGCAGCGTCAGGGGCCTTGAGGCCTACGAGCAGTACTTC,CSVRGLEAYEQYF,TRBV29-1,13,TRBJ2-7,-,-
TGTGCCAGCTCACCACCCAAACCGGGACTAGCGGGAAATGAGCAGTTCTTC,CASSPPKPGLAGNEQFF,TRBV18,17,TRBJ2-1,TRBD2,-
TGCGCCAGCAGCTCCAACCCGACAGGGAACTATGGCTACACCTTC,CASSSNPTGNYGYTF,TRBV5-1,15,TRBJ1-2,TRBD1,once
TGTGCCAGCAGCAATACAGGGGCCTACGAGCAGTACTTC,CASSNTGAYEQYF,TRBV21-1,13,TRBJ2-7,-,-
TGTGCCAGCAGCTTAGAGGGATACGGGAACGAGCAGTACTTC,CASSLEGYGNEQYF,TRBV7-8,14,TRBJ2-7,-,-
TGTGCCAGCAGCCAAGGTAGCGGGCGCTCCTACGAGCAGTACTTC,CASSQGSGRSYEQYF,TRBV3-1/TRBV3-2,15,TRBJ2-7,TRBD2,-
TGTGCCAGCAAAGGACAGATCCATGATACGCAGTATTTT,CASKGQIHDTQYF,TRBV6-5,13,TRBJ2-3,-,-
TGTGCCAGCAGGGGGAGGGGGTTTGTTTATGGCTACACCTTC,CASRGRGFVYGYTF,TRBV6-5,14,TRBJ1-2,-,-
TGTGCCAGCAGCGCAGTGGGAGGAGGTCAGCCCCAGCATTTT,CASSAVGGGQPQHF,TRBV27,14,TRBJ1-5,-,-
TGCGCCAGCAGCGGGGGGGACCTGAACACCGGGGAGCTGTTTTTT,CASSGGDLNTGELFF,TRBV5-1,15,TRBJ2-2,TRBD2,once
TGTGCCAGCAGTCGCCAAGGAAGGGGACTAGCGGGAGTGGCAGATACGCAGTATTTT,CASSRQGRGLAGVADTQYF,TRBV6-2/TRBV6-3,19,TRBJ2-3,TRBD2,-
TGTGCCAGCAGCGAGGGAGTAGTGGAGAACACTGAAGCTTTCTTT,CASSEGVVENTEAFF,TRBV9,15,TRBJ1-1,-,few
TGTGCCAGCAGCCTAGGTCCCCAGGGGACGTACTTC,CASSLGPQGTYF,TRBV28,12,TRBJ2-7,-,once
TGTGCCAGCAGTTTTTCGCCTATTAATACGCAGTATTTT,CASSFSPINTQYF,TRBV28,13,TRBJ2-3,-,-
TGCAGCGCCCCTCGTGGGACAGCTAAAGAGACCCAGTACTTC,CSAPRGTAKETQYF,TRBV29-1,14,TRBJ2-5,TRBD1,-
TGTGCCAGCAGCCAAGATAGCAGCGGGAGCTCCTACGAGCAGTACTTC,CASSQDSSGSSYEQYF,TRBV3-1/TRBV3-2,16,TRBJ2-7,TRBD2,once
-,CARSFGQGNEKLFF,TRBV7-5,14,TRBJ1-4,-,few
TGTGCCAGCTCACCAGGACAGGGGGAGACCGGGGAGCTGTTTTTT,CASSPGQGETGELFF,TRBV18,15,TRBJ2-2,TRBD1,-
TGTGCCAGCAGCTGGGAAATACAGGGGAGGAACACTGAAGCTTTCTTT,CASSWEIQGRNTEAFF,TRBV5-5,16,TRBJ1-1,TRBD1,-
TGCGCCAGCAGCTTGGGGGCCAGGGGCTTGGATGGCTACACCTTC,CASSLGARGLDGYTF,TRBV5-1,15,TRBJ1-2,-,-
TGTGCCAGCAGCTCCCCGGGACAGGGGAATTCACCCCTCCACTTT,CASSSPGQGNSPLHF,TRBV7-2,15,TRBJ1-6,TRBD1,-
TGTGCCAGCAGCTCGGACAGAGTTGGAAACACCATATATTTT,CASSSDRVGNTIYF,TRBV5-4,14,TRBJ1-3,-,-
TGTGCCAGCAGGACAGGGGCCGGAAACACCATATATTTT,CASRTGAGNTIYF,TRBV28,13,TRBJ1-3,TRBD1,-
TGTGCCAGCAGCTTAGGACAGACCAAGAACCCAAGAGATTTT,CASSLGQTKNPRDF,TRBV5-8,14,TRBJ1-1,-,few
TGTGCCAGCAGGCTACCCATGGAGCAGTTCTTC,CASRLPMEQFF,TRBV21-1,11,TRBJ2-1,-,-
TGTGCCAGCAGCCGGGACAGGGGGGGCTATGGCTACACCTTC,CASSRDRGGYGYTF,TRBV5-6,14,TRBJ1-2,TRBD1,few
TGTGCCAGCAGCTTAGGAGGAGGGGGCCCGAGCACCGGGGAGCTGTTTTTT,CASSLGGGGPSTGELFF,TRBV7-3,17,TRBJ2-2,-,many
TGTGCCAGTAGATCAGACTCCACGACGGGGGAGCTGTTTTTT,CASRSDSTTGELFF,TRBV19,14,TRBJ2-2,-,-
TGTGCCTGGAGTTACGCGGGGAACACTGAAGCTTTCTTT,CAWSYAGNTEAFF,TRBV30,13,TRBJ1-1,-,-
TGTGCCAGCAGCACCGGGACAGGCCCCAATCAGCCCCAGCATTTT,CASSTGTGPNQPQHF,TRBV7-9,15,TRBJ1-5,TRBD1,-
TGTGCCAGCAGCCGTGACAGGGTTACTGAAGCTTTCTTT,CASSRDRVTEAFF,TRBV7-2,13,TRBJ1-1,TRBD1,-
TGCAGCGTTGCGAAAGCGACCACAGATACGCAGTATTTT,CSVAKATTDTQYF,TRBV29-1,13,TRBJ2-3,-,-
TGTGCCAGTAGTACCGGGACTAGCGGGAGTATCTCCTACGAGCAGTACTTC,CASSTGTSGSISYEQYF,TRBV19,17,TRBJ2-7,TRBD2,-
TGTGCCAGCAGCTTGGCAGGTATTATGAGCTACGAGCAGTACTTC,CASSLAGIMSYEQYF,TRBV5-8,15,TRBJ2-7,-,-
TGTGCCAGCAGCGTAGCACCCATCGGTCGGTACGAGCAGTACTTC,CASSVAPIGRYEQYF,TRBV9,15,TRBJ2-7,-,-
TGTGCCAGCAGTCTAATGGACTATCCTCTGGGGACCCAGTACTTC,CASSLMDYPLGTQYF,TRBV2,15,TRBJ2-5,-,-
TGCAGTGCTAGTTTGGATAGCGGGAGTGCAGATACGCAGTATTTT,CSASLDSGSADTQYF,TRBV20-1,15,TRBJ2-3,TRBD2,-
TGTGCCAGCAGCGGTCAGACAGGTTCCTACGAGCAGTACTTC,CASSGQTGSYEQYF,TRBV7-2,14,TRBJ2-7,-,few
TGTGCCAGCAGCCCCCGGGGATACGAGCAGTACTTC,CASSPRGYEQYF,TRBV12-3/TRBV12-4,12,TRBJ2-7,-,-
TGTGCCAGCAGCTTATATTCGGGCAATGAGCAGTTCTTC,CASSLYSGNEQFF,TRBV7-9,13,TRBJ2-1,-,-
TGTGCCAGCAGCTTAACCCCACTAGCGGGGGGCTCATTCAAGTACTTC,CASSLTPLAGGSFKYF,TRBV7-2,16,TRBJ2-5,TRBD2,-
TGTGCCAGCAGCTTAGCGAGGACAGGGGGATTGGGTAGCACAGATACGCAGTATTTT,CASSLARTGGLGSTDTQYF,TRBV7-2,19,TRBJ2-3,TRBD1,-
TGTGCCAGCTCCCAAGGGACTGCTGACGGGCCCCAGCATTTT,CASSQGTADGPQHF,TRBV18,14,TRBJ1-5,-,-
TGCGCCAGCAGCTTGGCCAGGCACATAGGGGGCGTCACCGGGGAGCTGTTTTTT,CASSLARHIGGVTGELFF,TRBV5-1,18,TRBJ2-2,TRBD1,medium-sized
TGTGCCAGCAGCTCAAGGGGTGACAGGGGGCTAGATACGCAGTATTTT,CASSSRGDRGLDTQYF,TRBV28,16,TRBJ2-3,TRBD1,-
TGTGCCAGCAGCCGGACAGTTTATAGCAATCAGCCCCAGCATTTT,CASSRTVYSNQPQHF,TRBV7-2,15,TRBJ1-5,-,-